This T cell receptor (beta chain) emerged from a study of cytomegalovirus exposure and HLA in healthy donors. Study overall: Earlier sequencing of 150 million to 200 million T cells yielded 100 million to 120 million unique TCR beta sequences. Study findings and constraints: About 150 TCR beta chains were listed as cytomegalovirus-associated. Previously analyzed data showed that most TCR beta V segments were productive at a frequency of about 90% or about 30%. Another analysis was done later, and it associated around 17,000 TCR beta sequences with HLA alleles at 0.05 false discovery rate.

This clone was counted a few times. The antigen remains unidentified. The PCR contained 60 Vbeta and 13 Jbeta primers. The table came from immunoSEQ multiplex PCR; TCRdb's copy has only in-frame clones and leaves some out. The repertoire holds around 110,000 clones, with approximately 82% as singletons. The specimen was PBMCs. The sequence was obtained from a man in his forties in good health and CMV-seronegative.

For the CDR3, the DNA is TGTGCCAGCATGAGAGGGCATAATTCACCCCTCCACTTT. Translated: CASMRGHNSPLHF. The chain joins TRBV6-5 to TRBJ1-6; D call uncertain. The CDR3 is made up of 13 amino acids. CDR1 MNHEY and CDR2 SVGAGI come from the germline V gene. V lost 7 bases and J 5 bases, leaving 9 bases between the germline ends.